A single sample gave rise to the 10 T cell receptor beta chains below, sequenced in a study of Ad26.COV2.S vaccination and SARS-CoV-2 variants. Clones were read by immunoSEQ multiplex PCR, and TCRdb kept only the in-frame ones, dropping some. The sample has about 350,000 clones, 92% seen once. Sequencing was performed on peripheral blood, taken after recovery from COVID-19. Receptor source: a human donor who had recovered from COVID-19.

The chain carries TRBV5-5 and TRBJ2-3; D is unclear. Per germline, CDR1 SGHKS and CDR2 YYEKEE (reference sequence). Trimming took 4 bases from V and 4 from J, leaving 13 bases between them. This CDR3 spans 14 amino acids. CDR3 sequence: CASSPLGGPDTQYF. CDR3 coding DNA: TGTGCCAGCAGCCCCTTAGGTGGCCCAGATACGCAGTATTTT.

The V call is TRBV13, the J call TRBJ2-3; 7 nucleotides line up with TRBD1. Germline values: CDR1 PRHDT, CDR2 FYEKMQ (reference sequence). The CDR3 contains 13 residues. Germline trimming cut 3 bases from V and 6 bases from J; bases unmatched to any gene: 3. CDR3 in DNA: TGTGCCAGCAGCTTTGGGACAGCTGATACGCAGTATTTT. This translates into CASSFGTADTQYF.

This clone was detected a few times. This chain joins TRBV5-4 and TRBJ2-5; a possible D gene is TRBD1 (5 bases). V dropped 7 bases and J dropped 1 base, with 11 bases sitting between them. There are 13 residues in the CDR3. Germline CDR1 reads SGHNT; CDR2 reads YYREEE (reference sequence). The CDR3 region is CASHTGSQETQYF. The CDR3 DNA is TGTGCCAGCCATACAGGTTCCCAAGAGACCCAGTACTTC.

This clone has just a few counts. The genes are TRBV20-1 and TRBJ1-1, with a possible D match to TRBD1 (5 bases). The CDR3 is made up of 11 amino acids. Germline values: CDR1 DFQATT, CDR2 SNEGSKA (reference sequence). The ends were cut back, 3 bases at V and 11 bases at J, with 13 bases in the middle. In nucleotides, the CDR3 is TGCAGTGCTAGTCCGGGACCGGTCGCTTTCTTT. Translated, it gives CSASPGPVAFF.

The chain has TRBV5-6 and TRBJ1-2; D may be TRBD1 (5 bases). V gave up 4 bases and J gave up 8 bases, with 15 bases separating them. The CDR3 has 13 amino acids. Germline V CDR1 and CDR2: SGHDT, YYEEEE. The CDR3 is CASSLRDSRGYTF. DNA of the CDR3: TGTGCCAGCAGCCTCCGGGACTCTAGGGGCTACACCTTC.

V usage is TRBV7-6 and J usage is TRBJ2-1, with 8 bases aligning to TRBD1. Germline V lookup: CDR1 SGHVS, CDR2 FNYEAQ. The CDR3 runs to 17 residues. Germline trimming cut 4 bases from V and 5 bases from J; bases unmatched to any gene: 13. The CDR3 nucleotides read TGTGCCAGCAGCTATCGGGGTGGTAGCAGGGGGCACAATGAGCAGTTCTTC. It specifies CASSYRGGSRGHNEQFF.

This chain links TRBV13 with TRBJ2-7, with D perhaps TRBD2 (6 bases). Per the germline V gene, CDR1 is PRHDT and CDR2 is FYEKMQ (reference sequence). The CDR3 totals 15 residues. V lost 5 bases and J 6 bases, leaving 20 bases between the germline ends. CDR3: CASSTKPARLGEQYF. CDR3 bases: TGTGCCAGCAGCACCAAACCCGCTCGACTAGGCGAGCAGTACTTC. Combining the CDR3 with reference TRBV13 and TRBJ2-7 gives the whole variable domain AAGVIQSPRHLIKEKRETATLKCYPIPRHDTVYWYQQGPGQDPQFLISFYEKMQSDKGSIPDRFSAQQFSDYHSELNMSSLELGDSALYFCASSTKPARLGEQYFGPGTRLTVT.

This clone appeared a single time. The rearrangement links TRBV3-1 (or the pseudogene TRBV3-2) to TRBJ2-3; 14 nucleotides agree with TRBD2. The germline CDR1 and CDR2 sequences are LGHDT and YNNKEL (reference sequence). V shed 5 bases and J 0 bases; nucleotides not matched to a gene: 7. This CDR3 is 18 amino acids long. The CDR3 loop reads CASSIGLAGGTSTDTQYF. In nucleotides, the CDR3 is TGTGCCAGCAGCATTGGACTAGCGGGGGGTACTAGCACAGATACGCAGTATTTT.

The chain couples TRBV19 to TRBJ1-3; D gene ambiguous. In germline, CDR1 is LNHDA, CDR2 SQIVND (reference sequence). This CDR3 region has 15 residues. Trimming removed 6 bases at V and 1 base at J, with 13 bases between. CDR3 protein: CASRMPRGSGNTIYF. The CDR3 nucleotides are TGTGCCAGTAGGATGCCAAGAGGATCTGGAAACACCATATATTTT.

Notes on this clone: Other DNA sequences from this sample encode an identical CDR3 as well. The CDR3 nucleotides read TGTGCCAGCAGAGACAGGGCCAACTATGGCTACACCTTC. Encoded protein: CASRDRANYGYTF. This sequence joins TRBV2 and TRBJ1-2, with 7 bases aligning to TRBD1. Losses at the gene ends were 6 bases for V and 2 bases for J; bases not matched to a gene: 3. The length of the CDR3 is 13 residues. Per germline, CDR1 SNHLY and CDR2 FYNNEI.